The following is a TCR beta chain sequence with its context. The repertoire was sequenced with immunoSEQ multiplex PCR; TCRdb's copy has only in-frame clones and lacks some. Of fewer than 2.5 million clones in the sample, over 85% were seen once. This specimen belongs to a study of shared clonotypes between healthy human individuals. CDR1 and CDR2 from the germline V gene are SGHTA and FQGNSA. The CDR3 runs 13 residues. V lost 3 bases to trimming and J lost 5 bases, with 11 bases between them. J is TRBJ2-7 and V is TRBV7-2, with unresolved D. Source material: naive CD4+ T cells from PBMCs. Documented subset: CD45RA+ positively selected. This clonotype was sampled from a young man in good health. Some clones in this sample may be carry-over from other donors' samples. The chain's CDR3 is CASSFGFRDEQYF. In nucleotides, the CDR3 is TGTGCCAGCAGCTTTGGCTTTCGGGACGAGCAGTACTTC.